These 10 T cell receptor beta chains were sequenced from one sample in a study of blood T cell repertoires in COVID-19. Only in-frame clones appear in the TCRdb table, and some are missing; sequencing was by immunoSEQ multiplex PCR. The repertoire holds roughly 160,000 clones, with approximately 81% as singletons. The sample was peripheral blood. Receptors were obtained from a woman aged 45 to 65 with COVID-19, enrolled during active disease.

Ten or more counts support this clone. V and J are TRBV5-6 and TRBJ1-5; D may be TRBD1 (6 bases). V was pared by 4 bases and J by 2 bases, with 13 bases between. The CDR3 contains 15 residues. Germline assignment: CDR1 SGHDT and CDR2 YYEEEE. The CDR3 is CASSLTGVRNQPQHF. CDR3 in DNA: TGTGCCAGCAGCCTGACAGGAGTTCGCAATCAGCCCCAGCATTTT.

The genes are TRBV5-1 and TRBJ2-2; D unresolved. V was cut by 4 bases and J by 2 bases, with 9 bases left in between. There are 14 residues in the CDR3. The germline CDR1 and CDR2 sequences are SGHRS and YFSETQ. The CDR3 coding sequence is TGCGCCAGCAGCATCTACAGCAACACCGGGGAGCTGTTTTTT. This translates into CASSIYSNTGELFF.

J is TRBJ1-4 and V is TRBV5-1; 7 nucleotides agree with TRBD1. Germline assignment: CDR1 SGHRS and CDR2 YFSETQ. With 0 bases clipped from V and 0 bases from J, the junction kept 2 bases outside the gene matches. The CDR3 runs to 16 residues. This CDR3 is CASSLGQGTTNEKLFF. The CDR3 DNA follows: TGCGCCAGCAGCTTGGGACAGGGTACAACTAATGAAAAACTGTTTTTT.

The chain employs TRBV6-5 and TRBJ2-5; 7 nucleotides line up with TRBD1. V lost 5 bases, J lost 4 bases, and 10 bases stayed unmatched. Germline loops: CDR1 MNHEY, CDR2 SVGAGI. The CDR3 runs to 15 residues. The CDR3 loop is CASSTDRARGETQYF. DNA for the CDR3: TGTGCCAGCAGTACCGACAGGGCACGGGGAGAGACCCAGTACTTC.

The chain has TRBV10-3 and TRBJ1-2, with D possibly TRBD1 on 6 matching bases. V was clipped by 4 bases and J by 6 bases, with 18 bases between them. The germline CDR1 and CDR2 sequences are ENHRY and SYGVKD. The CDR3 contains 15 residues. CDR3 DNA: TGTGCCATCAGTGGGGCTATAACAGGGCCGCATGGCTACACCTTC. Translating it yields CAISGAITGPHGYTF.

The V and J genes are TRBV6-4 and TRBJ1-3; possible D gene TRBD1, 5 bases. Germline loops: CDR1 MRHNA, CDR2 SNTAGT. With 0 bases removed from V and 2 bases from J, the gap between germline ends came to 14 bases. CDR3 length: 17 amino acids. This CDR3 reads CASSDSIGVLTGNTIYF. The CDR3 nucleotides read TGTGCCAGCAGTGACTCGATAGGGGTTTTGACTGGAAACACCATATATTTT.

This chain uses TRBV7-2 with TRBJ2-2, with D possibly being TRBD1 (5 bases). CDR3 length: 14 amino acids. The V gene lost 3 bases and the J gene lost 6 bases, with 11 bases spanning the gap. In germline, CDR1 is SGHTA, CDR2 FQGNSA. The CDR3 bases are TGTGCCAGCAGCTTGGACACCACCGCCGGGGAGCTGTTTTTT. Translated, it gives CASSLDTTAGELFF.

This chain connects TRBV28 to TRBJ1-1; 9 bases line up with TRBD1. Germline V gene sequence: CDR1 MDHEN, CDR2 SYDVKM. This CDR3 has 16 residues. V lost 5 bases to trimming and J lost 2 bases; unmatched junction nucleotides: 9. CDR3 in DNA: TGTGCCAGCAGTATACCGGGACAGGGCGTCAACACTGAAGCTTTCTTT. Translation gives CASSIPGQGVNTEAFF.

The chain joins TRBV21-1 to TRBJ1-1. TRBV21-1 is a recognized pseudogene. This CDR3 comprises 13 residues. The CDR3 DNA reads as TGTGCCAGCGGCCCCGCGGGCCCGGGCGGAGCTTTCTTT. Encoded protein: CASGPAGPGGAFF.

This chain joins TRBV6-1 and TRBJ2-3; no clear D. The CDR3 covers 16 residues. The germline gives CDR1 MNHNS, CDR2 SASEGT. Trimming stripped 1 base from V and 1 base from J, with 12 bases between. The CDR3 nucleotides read TGTGCCAGCAGTGAAGGCGGCCGAGCCGGCACAGATACGCAGTATTTT. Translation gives CASSEGGRAGTDTQYF.